This record concerns one T cell receptor beta chain sequence. The antigen it binds to is not known. No much larger clonotype is one base removed from it; base qualities were not supplied. Graves' hyperthyroidism was defined as stable when no progression to ophthalmopathy occurred over 18 months of follow-up. Hyperthyroidism patients were aged 18 to 65 years and newly diagnosed, with disease duration of less than 2 months. The study excluded patients with uncontrolled infections, other autoimmune diseases, pregnancy or lactation. Diagnoses relied on clinical symptoms, serum thyroxine and TRAb, thyroid ultrasound and orbital computed tomography. PBMCs were separated from around 9.1 ml of fresh peripheral blood using Ficoll-Paque density gradient centrifugation. Total RNA was extracted using Trizol reagent, and RNA quality was assessed on an Agilent 2100 Bioanalyzer. These data originate in a study of T cells in Graves' hyperthyroidism and ophthalmopathy (dated by TCRdb to 2018 to 2020). In the study overall: Peripheral blood samples were taken at the time of initial diagnosis, prior to any treatment. Following sampling, methimazole starting at 30 mg daily was given to hyperthyroidism patients, and high-dose intravenous methylprednisolone was given to ophthalmopathy patients. According to the paper, TCR Vbeta CDR3 sequencing was carried out on approximately 140 peripheral blood samples, which came from 40 to 45 ophthalmopathy, some 73 hyperthyroidism and approximately 17 progressor patients. The 100 discovery patients were randomly split 7:3 into training and test sets. In addition, the study compared T-cell repertoires in thyroid tissue and in blood from six Graves' hyperthyroidism patients. Whether ophthalmopathy could be predicted prospectively was tested in an independent validation cohort made up of roughly 20 hyperthyroidism patients plus 17 patients who later progressed to ophthalmopathy. To identify distinguishing TCR V-J signatures, a discovery cohort of 90 to 100 patients was used, comprising under 45 with Graves' ophthalmopathy and around 57 with stable Graves' hyperthyroidism.

Amplification of TCR beta CDR3 regions was carried out from RNA transcripts. For the first round of RT-PCR on the TCR CDR3, the HTBI primer set was used together with the Qiagen OneStep RT-PCR kit. Libraries were constructed in a second round of multiplex PCR, after which size selection and purification were carried out. Paired-end sequencing of the libraries was performed with 100 bp reads on an Illumina HiSeq2000. In the source study's methods: Raw data were processed with SOAPnuke, discarding reads with adapters, uncalled bases, mean Phred below 15, or no exact constant-primer or identifier match. High-quality paired reads were merged with COPE v1.2.5, and unique nucleotide sequences were defined as clonotypes. MiTCR v1.1 was used to align clonotypes to the IMGT TRBV, TRBD and TRBJ reference segments. Analysis was restricted to V-J combinations with a frequency above 0.0001, which covered just over 98% of repertoires. A TCS score was defined as the ratio between F50 (clonal expansion) and ExV (chaos), using BLOSUM62-based TCRdist between CDR3 peptides within each V-J. Welch's t-statistics and random forest reduced around 520 V-J features to 10 to 15, which were used in a naive Bayes classifier (R e1071). The public reads were quality trimmed at Q25 with fastp and then assembled into clones with MiXCR by TCRdb, keeping productive beta chains. Records with the same CDR3 protein are collapsed into one entry carrying the most frequent genes and DNA. The V and J calls come from TCRdb's annotation, not from the publication. This sample lists fewer than 650,000 distinct CDR3 sequences; around 15% were detected once. The ten largest clones take up around 13% of the sample.

Beyond this particular receptor, the publication reports: No statistical method was used to set the sample size in advance, and investigators knew the group allocation. A model built on a 13 V-J signature distinguished ophthalmopathy from stable hyperthyroidism, reaching over 85% sensitivity and around 81% specificity in cross-validation and 80%/75% in testing. Most expanded thyroid clonotypes (frequency above 0.001) were also detected in blood, suggesting blood repertoires may reflect thyroid immune responses. During validation, the model predicted progression to ophthalmopathy a median of around six months ahead of onset, with around 71% sensitivity and 72.22% specificity.

Trimming removed 2 bases from V and 8 bases from J; the gene matches leave 10 bases unexplained. The CDR3 spans 16 residues, from the cysteine through the phenylalanine. The DNA shown is the 48-base CDR3, in frame from base 1. Sequences SGHTA (CDR1) and FQGNSA (CDR2) are obtained from the germline V gene. The V and J segments used are TRBV7-2 and TRBJ2-1, with 9 bases aligning to TRBD2. The sequence was collected from a woman in her 40s with Graves' hyperthyroidism. Input material: blood. This receptor has the CDR3 CASSLNAAGGVDEQFF. The DNA sequence is TGTGCCAGCAGCTTAAATGCAGCGGGGGGTGTGGATGAGCAGTTCTTC.